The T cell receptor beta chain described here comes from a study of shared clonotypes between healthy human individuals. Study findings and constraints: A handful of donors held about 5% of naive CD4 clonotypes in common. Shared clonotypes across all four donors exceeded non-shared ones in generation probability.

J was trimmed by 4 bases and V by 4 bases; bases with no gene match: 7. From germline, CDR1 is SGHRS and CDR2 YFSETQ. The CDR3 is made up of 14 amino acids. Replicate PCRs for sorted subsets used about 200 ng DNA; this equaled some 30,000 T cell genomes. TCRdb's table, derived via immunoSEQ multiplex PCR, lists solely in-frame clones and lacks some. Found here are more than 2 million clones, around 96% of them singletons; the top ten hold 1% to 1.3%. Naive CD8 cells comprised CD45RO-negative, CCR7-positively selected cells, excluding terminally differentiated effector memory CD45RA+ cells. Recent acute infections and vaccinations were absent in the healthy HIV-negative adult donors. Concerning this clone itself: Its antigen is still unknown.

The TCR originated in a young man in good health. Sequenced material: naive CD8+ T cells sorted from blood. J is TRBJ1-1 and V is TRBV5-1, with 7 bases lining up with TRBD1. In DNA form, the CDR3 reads TGCGCCAGCAGCGTCAACAGGGGAAGCACTGAAGCTTTCTTT. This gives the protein CASSVNRGSTEAFF.